What follows describes a single T cell receptor beta chain. The junction differs from germline at one of its ends, possibly a read error. The CDR3 is made up of 11 amino acids. Germline CDR1 and CDR2: DFQATT and SNEGSKA (reference sequence). This entry belongs to a study of blood T cell repertoires in COVID-19. Assay used: immunoSEQ multiplex PCR; TCRdb lists only in-frame clones, some missing. The sample shows fewer than 200,000 clones, approximately 85% of them seen only once. The V gene is TRBV20-1, the J gene TRBJ2-7; D is undetermined. The source of this sequence is a woman aged 80 or older with acute or convalescent COVID-19. The specimen sequenced was peripheral blood. The CDR3 DNA is TGCAGTGCTGAGGAGAGCTACCAGCAGTACTTC. Translation: CSAEESYQQYF.